The 5 T cell receptor beta chains below were found in one sample sequenced in a study of vaccination effects on CD4 cells after COVID-19. TCRdb's table, derived via immunoSEQ multiplex PCR, lists solely in-frame clones and lacks some. The repertoire has around 46,000 clones, around 74% of them found once; the top ten carry roughly 16%. Using viral peptide pools, the ViraFEST assay grew out antigen-specific CD4+ T cells prior to sequencing. Following 10 days of culture, CD4+ T cells were isolated. Each participant was administered two doses of either the BNT162b2 or the mRNA-1273 vaccine. What these receptors recognize is not known. The sample consisted of CD4+ T cells from PBMCs cultured with HCoV-OC43 spike peptides, taken after COVID-19 vaccination. Subset meaning: HCoV-OC43 spike overlapping peptide pool stimulation. The source of these receptors is a human donor who received a COVID-19 vaccine.

The chain couples TRBV9 to TRBJ2-2; 9 bases line up with TRBD2. This CDR3 is 16 amino acids long. The trim removed 3 bases at V and 8 bases at J, leaving 11 bases unmatched. CDR1 and CDR2 (germline): SGDLS, YYNGEE. CDR3 bases: TGTGCCAGCAGCGATCTGACTATAGCGGGAGCTGGGGAGCTGTTTTTT. Residues: CASSDLTIAGAGELFF.

The chain carries TRBV5-1 and TRBJ2-7, with a possible D match to TRBD1 (5 bases). Between the trimmed V and J ends, which lost 2 bases and 4 bases, there was a span of 10 bases. CDR3 length equals 13 residues. From germline, CDR1 is SGHRS and CDR2 YFSETQ. The CDR3 DNA reads TGCGCCAGCAGCTTCCCAGGGTCGTACGAGCAGTACTTC. It translates to CASSFPGSYEQYF.

The rearrangement links TRBV24-1 to TRBJ1-5; 9 bases fit TRBD1. The CDR3 sequence is 16 residues long. Germline CDR1 and CDR2: KGHDR and SFDVKD. J was trimmed by 0 bases and V by 2 bases; bases with no gene match: 1. The CDR3 protein is CATSDSGQGSNQPQHF. DNA for the CDR3: TGTGCCACCAGTGATTCGGGACAGGGTAGCAATCAGCCCCAGCATTTT.

This clone was found a few times. The CDR3 nucleotides read TGTGCCAGTGCCTTCGCTAGCACAGATACGCAGTATTTT. Its protein is CASAFASTDTQYF. The chain recombines TRBV19 with TRBJ2-3; D not certain. Trimming stripped 8 bases from V and 0 bases from J, with 9 bases between. Germline CDR1 and CDR2: LNHDA and SQIVND (reference sequence). The CDR3 runs to 13 residues.

The rearrangement links TRBV24-1 to TRBJ1-1, with a tentative D call TRBD1 (5 bases). Per germline, CDR1 KGHDR and CDR2 SFDVKD. Between the trimmed V and J ends, which lost 3 bases and 9 bases, there was a span of 10 bases. The CDR3 consists of 12 residues. The CDR3 protein is CATSDTDRKAFF. DNA for the CDR3: TGTGCCACCAGTGATACCGACAGAAAAGCTTTCTTT.